The clone carrying this TCR beta chain has only a few counts. This sample stems from a study of blood T cell repertoires in COVID-19. Study overall: Samples came from the United States, Italy and Spain, spanning acute and convalescent COVID-19. The analysed material was cDNA or gDNA that came from T cells, B-cell-depleted T cells, or PBMCs.

Original processing notes: Estimates of nucleated cell counts were drawn from the amplification of reference gene primers. Profiling relied on immunoSEQ multiplex PCR, and the TCRdb table lists in-frame clones only, not all of them. D and trimming come from the DNA, and the V and J calls and clone size come from that table. Found here are about 280,000 clones, around 82% of them singletons; the top ten hold around a tenth. V shed 6 bases, J shed 4 bases, and the junction held 5 bases outside the gene matches. Looked up from germline, CDR1 is LNHDA and CDR2 is SQIVND (reference sequence). This CDR3 comprises 15 residues.

Specimen: peripheral blood. The source of this sequence is a woman aged 45-59 years who had recovered from COVID-19. This chain uses TRBV19 with TRBJ1-6; 8 positions agree with TRBD1. Here the CDR3 DNA reads TGTGCCAGTAGGGAAGGACAGGGATATAATTCACCCCTCCACTTT. Translating gives CASREGQGYNSPLHF.